The clone carrying this T cell receptor (beta chain) was seen a handful of times. Its antigen is unidentified. Trimming cost V 1 base and J 5 bases; bases outside gene matches: 10. This CDR3 is built from 17 residues. The germline V gene has CDR1 SGHRS and CDR2 YFSETQ. This specimen comes from a study of post-analysis software for immune sequencing data. Study details: Relapsing-remitting, secondary progressive and progressive-relapsing multiple sclerosis courses were included.

Study-level findings and limits: Roughly five TRBV segments were more frequent in patients than controls; TRBV5-6, TRBV5-1 and TRBV20-1 belonged to this group. Samples from a shared batch, those prepared together, strongly co-clustered by F measure.

Included in the TCR beta cDNA libraries were unique molecular identifiers. TCRdb ran MiXCR on the PCR reads and lists one entry per CDR3 protein. The table records about 540,000 distinct CDR3 sequences, 34% of them present only once. Source material: blood. The clonotype was recovered from a girl aged 2 to 17 with multiple sclerosis. This sequence joins TRBV5-1 and TRBJ2-1; 9 bases match TRBD2. The chain's CDR3 is CASSLYWGGGANNEQFF. DNA for the CDR3: TGCGCCAGCAGCTTGTACTGGGGCGGGGGGGCAAACAATGAGCAGTTCTTC.